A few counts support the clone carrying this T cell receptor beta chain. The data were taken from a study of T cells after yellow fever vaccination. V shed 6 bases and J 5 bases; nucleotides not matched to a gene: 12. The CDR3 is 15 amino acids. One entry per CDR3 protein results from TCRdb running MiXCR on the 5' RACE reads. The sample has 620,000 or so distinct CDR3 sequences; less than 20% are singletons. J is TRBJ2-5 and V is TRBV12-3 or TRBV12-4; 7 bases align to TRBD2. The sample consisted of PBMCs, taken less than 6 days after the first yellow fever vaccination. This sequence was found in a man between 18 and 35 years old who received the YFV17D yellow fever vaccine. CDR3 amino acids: CASSYQRGAGETQYF. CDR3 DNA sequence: TGTGCCAGCAGCTACCAGCGGGGCGCCGGGGAGACCCAGTACTTC.